The entry that follows covers one T cell receptor (beta chain) sequence. The data originate from a study of technical replicates of blood from a handful of donors. This CDR3 has 13 amino acids. Germline loops: CDR1 LNHDA, CDR2 SQIVND (reference sequence). With 5 bases removed from V and 6 bases from J, the gap between germline ends came to 10 bases. Assay used: immunoSEQ multiplex PCR; TCRdb lists only in-frame clones, some missing. The table records about 56,000 clones, about 95% of them present only once. The sequence was collected from a human donor in good health. Some clones in this sample may be carry-over from other donors' samples. Sequenced sample: PBMCs. The rearrangement uses TRBV19 and TRBJ2-2, with D perhaps matching TRBD2 (6 bases). The CDR3 DNA is TGTGCCAGTAGTCCGGGACTCTCCGGGGAGCTGTTTTTT. Protein product: CASSPGLSGELFF.